This passage covers 24 T cell receptor beta chains from one sample sequenced in a study of blood T cells in healthy people across ages. Alongside a J-beta primer mix, a sample-barcoded 5' primer served in a second PCR lasting 7 to 11 cycles. One entry per CDR3 protein results from TCRdb running MiXCR on the 5' RACE reads. The sample records around 1,900,000 distinct CDR3 sequences, about 39% being singletons. The sequencing input was blood. All receptors come from a human donor in good health.

This clonotype was seen once. The chain has TRBV6-2 or TRBV6-3 and TRBJ1-5; 7 bases align to TRBD1. Trimming cost V 3 bases and J 1 base; bases outside gene matches: 18. From germline, CDR1 is MNHEY and CDR2 SVGEGT. The CDR3 has 20 residues. The CDR3 reads CASSYLLGSGQDESNQPQHF. The CDR3 region has the DNA TGTGCCAGCAGTTATCTCCTAGGTTCCGGACAGGACGAAAGCAATCAGCCCCAGCATTTT.

The J gene is TRBJ1-2, the V gene TRBV2; possibly TRBD1 for D (5 bases). Germline V gives CDR1 SNHLY, CDR2 FYNNEI. CDR3 length equals 12 residues. Trimming stripped 2 bases from V and 9 bases from J, with 10 bases between. The chain's CDR3 is CASSETQGRYTF. CDR3 nucleotide sequence: TGTGCCAGCAGTGAAACCCAGGGTCGCTACACCTTC.

This clonotype was recorded a few times. The chain is built from TRBV5-1 and TRBJ2-6; no definite D call. The CDR3 extends over 14 amino acids. V was trimmed by 4 bases and J by 2 bases, leaving 7 bases between them. Germline CDR1 is SGHRS and CDR2 is YFSETQ. The CDR3 nucleotides read TGCGCCAGCAGCGTGTTCCCTGGGGCCAACGTCCTGACTTTC. It encodes CASSVFPGANVLTF. The whole variable domain, remainder taken from reference TRBV5-1 and TRBJ2-6, is KAGVTQTPRYLIKTRGQQVTLSCSPISGHRSVSWYQQTPGQGLQFLFEYFSETQRNKGNFPGRFSGRQFSNSRSEMNVSTLELGDSALYLCASSVFPGANVLTFGAGSRLTVL.

A few counts support this clonotype. The rearrangement joins TRBV10-3 to TRBJ1-1; a possible D gene is TRBD1 (6 bases). Trimming left V 8 bases short and J 5 bases short, with 18 bases between. The CDR3 consists of 14 residues. Germline V gives CDR1 ENHRY, CDR2 SYGVKD. The CDR3 spells CAIGAGAIRTEAFF. CDR3 DNA: TGTGCCATCGGAGCGGGGGCAATTAGGACTGAAGCTTTCTTT.

The V and J genes are TRBV20-1 and TRBJ1-1; D not resolved. This CDR3 is built from 15 residues. Germline V gives CDR1 DFQATT, CDR2 SNEGSKA (reference sequence). V was trimmed by 1 base and J by 0 bases, leaving 12 bases between them. CDR3 nucleotide sequence: TGCAGTGCTAGAGGAGGCTTAAGGTTGAACACTGAAGCTTTCTTT. Translating gives CSARGGLRLNTEAFF.

The chain uses TRBV12-3 or TRBV12-4 and TRBJ1-2; 8 nucleotides agree with TRBD1. The CDR3 length is 18 residues. Trimming removed 6 bases from V and 5 bases from J; junction bases left unmatched: 20. CDR3 sequence: CASSTRRDRIALGYGYTF. The CDR3 DNA is TGTGCCAGCAGCACACGCCGGGACAGGATCGCCCTGGGGTATGGCTACACCTTC.

The chain couples TRBV4-2 to TRBJ1-6; D remains ambiguous. The germline V gene has CDR1 LGHNA and CDR2 YNFKEQ. This CDR3 comprises 16 residues. V dropped 3 bases and J dropped 5 bases, with 14 bases sitting between them. CDR3 protein: CASSQLQLINNSPLHF. DNA of the CDR3: TGTGCCAGCAGCCAGCTTCAACTGATAAATAATTCACCCCTCCACTTT.

This clonotype was seen a handful of times. This rearrangement joins TRBV29-1 to TRBJ2-5; 7 bases are a match to TRBD2. The CDR3 is 13 amino acids. After removal of 7 bases from V and 4 bases from J, the junction contained 9 bases not matched to a gene. Germline lookup yields CDR1 SQVTM and CDR2 ANQGSEA. CDR3 loop: CSGRGGRGETQYF. The CDR3 region has the DNA TGCAGCGGTCGGGGAGGGCGCGGAGAGACCCAGTACTTC. The variable domain in full, with the rest retrieved from reference TRBV29-1 and TRBJ2-5, is SAVISQKPSRDICQRGTSLTIQCQVDSQVTMMFWYRQQPGQSLTLIATANQGSEATYESGFVIDKFPISRPNLTFSTLTVSNMSPEDSSIYLCSGRGGRGETQYFGPGTRLLVL.

This rearrangement joins TRBV12-3 or TRBV12-4 to TRBJ2-2; D may be TRBD2 (5 bases). The V end lost 6 bases, the J end lost 5 bases, and 10 bases lay between the germline ends. The CDR3 contains 13 residues. The CDR3 DNA reads TGTGCCAGCAGCCGTTCGGGGACCGGGGAGCTGTTTTTT. Its translation is CASSRSGTGELFF.

This clonotype was detected once. The chain couples TRBV20-1 to TRBJ2-7; 7 bases line up with TRBD2. The V segment lost 1 base and the J segment 3 bases; nucleotides outside the gene matches: 6. Per germline, CDR1 DFQATT and CDR2 SNEGSKA (reference sequence). The CDR3 covers 14 residues. The CDR3 DNA follows: TGCAGTGCTAGAGGGGAGGGAGTCAACTACGAGCAGTACTTC. It specifies CSARGEGVNYEQYF.

The gene calls are TRBV6-6 and TRBJ2-4, with 9 bases that match TRBD1. The last part of the DNA fits TRBJ2-7 better; the J call may be wrong. The CDR3 is 14 amino acids. CDR1 is MNHNY and CDR2 is SVGAGI in the germline V gene (reference sequence). This chain's CDR3 is CASTRGQGMNEQYF. CDR3 coding DNA: TGTGCCAGCACGCGGGGACAGGGAATGAACGAGCAGTACTTC.

The gene calls are TRBV5-4 and TRBJ1-2; D remains unclear. The CDR3 sequence is 14 residues long. V gave up 4 bases and J gave up 5 bases, with 15 bases separating them. Germline loops: CDR1 SGHNT, CDR2 YYREEE (reference sequence). The CDR3 here is CASSDYRPEYGYTF. In nucleotides, the CDR3 is TGTGCCAGCAGCGATTACAGACCAGAGTATGGCTACACCTTC.

This chain links TRBV5-1 with TRBJ1-4, with no clear D. The CDR3 has 14 residues. V gave up 2 bases and J gave up 4 bases, with 9 bases separating them. Germline CDR1 is SGHRS and CDR2 is YFSETQ. CDR3 protein: CASSLGPINEKLFF. Here the CDR3 DNA reads TGCGCCAGCAGCTTAGGACCGATTAATGAAAAACTGTTTTTT.

Concerning this clonotype: The junction does not match germline at one end; this may be a read error. The chain links TRBV5-1 to TRBJ2-5; 10 bases agree with TRBD2. The germline V gene has CDR1 SGHRS and CDR2 YFSETQ. This CDR3 has 17 amino acids. The CDR3 reads CASSLGVSGGFQETRYF. The CDR3 DNA reads TGCGCCAGCAGCTTGGGGGTTAGCGGGGGGTTCCAAGAGACCCGGTACTTC.

The rearrangement uses TRBV11-3 and TRBJ2-7; D call uncertain. Germline CDR1 and CDR2: SGHNT and YENEEA. The ends were cut back, 11 bases at V and 4 bases at J, with 15 bases in the middle. The CDR3 extends over 12 amino acids. The CDR3 region has the DNA TGTGCCCTCGTGGCAGGTCGGTACGAGCAGTACTTC. Protein product: CALVAGRYEQYF. The full variable domain, completed using reference TRBV11-3 and TRBJ2-7, is EAGVVQSPRYKIIEKKQPVAFWCNPISGHNTLYWYLQNLGQGPELLIRYENEEAVDDSQLPKDRFSAERLKGVDSTLKIQPAELGDSAVYLCALVAGRYEQYFGPGTRLTVT.

This chain joins TRBV7-2 and TRBJ2-7, with TRBD1 identical over 9 bases. Judging by the DNA end, TRBJ2-1 fits better; the J call may be wrong. CDR3 size: 17 residues. CDR1 is SGHTA, CDR2 FQGNSA, per germline. CDR3 sequence reads: CASSSVFLGQGIDEQFF. The CDR3 DNA reads TGTGCCAGCAGCTCCGTATTCCTGGGACAGGGAATCGATGAGCAGTTCTTC.

The chain couples TRBV18 to TRBJ2-1; the match to TRBD1 covers 9 bases. CDR1 is KGHSH and CDR2 is LQKENI in the germline V gene. CDR3 length: 15 amino acids. Trimming took 5 bases from V and 2 from J; bases not matched to a gene: 4. The CDR3 sequence: CASSADRGTYNEQFF. The CDR3 bases are TGTGCCAGCTCAGCAGACAGGGGGACCTACAATGAGCAGTTCTTC.

The chain combines TRBV29-1 with TRBJ2-1; 11 bases fit TRBD2. Unmatched junction bases numbered 10, after V lost 4 bases and J lost 8 bases. Germline CDR1 and CDR2: SQVTM and ANQGSEA. The CDR3 is made up of 15 amino acids. This chain's CDR3 is CSVATSGGPGDEQFF. The CDR3 coding sequence is TGCAGCGTTGCTACTAGCGGGGGCCCGGGGGATGAGCAGTTCTTC.

This clonotype has a handful of counts. The chain carries TRBV20-1 and TRBJ2-1, with TRBD1 as a possible D gene (6 bases). V lost 4 bases to trimming and J lost 1 base, with 8 bases between them. This CDR3 comprises 13 residues. The germline CDR1 and CDR2 sequences are DFQATT and SNEGSKA (reference sequence). CDR3 region: CSANRVSYNEQFF. CDR3 nucleotide sequence: TGCAGTGCTAACAGGGTATCCTACAATGAGCAGTTCTTC.

The V and J genes are TRBV5-1 and TRBJ1-2; D call uncertain. The CDR3 spans 13 residues. With 4 bases removed from V and 8 bases from J, the gap between germline ends came to 15 bases. Germline V CDR1 and CDR2: SGHRS, YFSETQ. The CDR3 spells CASSPPLKPGYTF. CDR3 in DNA: TGCGCCAGCAGCCCCCCTCTCAAACCGGGCTACACCTTC.

The sample holds a few counts of this clonotype. This sequence joins TRBV20-1 and TRBJ2-1; 10 nucleotides match TRBD2. The CDR3 sequence is 17 residues long. The germline V gene has CDR1 DFQATT and CDR2 SNEGSKA (reference sequence). J gave up 4 bases and V 1 base, and 10 bases lay outside the gene matches. CDR3 region: CSARAQDGTSAYNEQFF. The CDR3 bases are TGCAGTGCTAGAGCGCAAGACGGGACTAGCGCATACAATGAGCAGTTCTTC.

This clonotype was counted only a few times. The V call is TRBV30, the J call TRBJ1-4; D remains ambiguous. The germline V and J ends were trimmed by 2 bases and 7 bases, with 11 bases remaining between them. The germline V gene has CDR1 GTSNPN and CDR2 SVGIG (reference sequence). This CDR3 spans 13 amino acids. CDR3 in amino acids: CAWSTGIGEKLFF. The CDR3 DNA sequence: TGTGCCTGGAGTACGGGAATCGGTGAAAAACTGTTTTTT.

This clonotype has only a few counts. The V and J genes are TRBV10-3 and TRBJ2-7, with D perhaps matching TRBD1 (5 bases). CDR1 is ENHRY and CDR2 is SYGVKD in the germline V gene. This CDR3 region has 12 residues. Trimming took 4 bases from V and 7 from J, leaving 11 bases between them. CDR3 region: CAISGQTGEQYF. The DNA for the CDR3 is TGTGCCATCAGTGGACAGACCGGGGAGCAGTACTTC.

In its sample, this clonotype was seen a few times. V gene TRBV24-1 combines with J gene TRBJ2-1; D possibly corresponds to TRBD1 (6 bases). There are 14 residues in the CDR3. V lost 2 bases to trimming and J lost 3 bases, with 7 bases between them. The germline V gene has CDR1 KGHDR and CDR2 SFDVKD. The CDR3, as DNA: TGTGCCACCAGTGATTGGACAGACTACAATGAGCAGTTCTTC. Its protein product is CATSDWTDYNEQFF.